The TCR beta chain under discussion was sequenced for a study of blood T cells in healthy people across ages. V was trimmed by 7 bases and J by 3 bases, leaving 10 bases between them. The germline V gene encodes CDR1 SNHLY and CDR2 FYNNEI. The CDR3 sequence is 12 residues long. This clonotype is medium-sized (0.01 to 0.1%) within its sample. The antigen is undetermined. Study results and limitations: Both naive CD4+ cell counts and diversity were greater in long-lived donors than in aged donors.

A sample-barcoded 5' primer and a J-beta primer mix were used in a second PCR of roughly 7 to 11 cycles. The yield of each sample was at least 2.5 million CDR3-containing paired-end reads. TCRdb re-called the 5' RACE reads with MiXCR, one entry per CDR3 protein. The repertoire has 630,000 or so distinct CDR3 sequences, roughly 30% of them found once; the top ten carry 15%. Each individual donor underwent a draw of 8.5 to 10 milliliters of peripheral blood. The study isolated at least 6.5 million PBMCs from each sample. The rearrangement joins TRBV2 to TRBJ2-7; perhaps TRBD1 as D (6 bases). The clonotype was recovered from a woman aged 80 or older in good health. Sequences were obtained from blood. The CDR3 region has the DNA TGTGCCAGCACGTCGGACAGCTACGAGCAGTACTTC. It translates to CASTSDSYEQYF.